The clone carrying this TCR beta chain was counted once. Per the authors' pipeline: Estimates of nucleated cell counts were drawn from the amplification of reference gene primers. Sequencing used immunoSEQ multiplex PCR; TCRdb keeps in-frame clones, though not all of them. The V and J calls and the clone size are those of that table, but D and trimming were determined from the DNA. The sample lists more than 300,000 clones, 92% occurring once. The CDR3 spans 21 residues. CDR1 is MDHEN, CDR2 SYDVKM, per germline. J lost 0 bases, V lost 6 bases, and 17 bases had no gene match. The sample originates from a study of blood T cell repertoires in COVID-19. Overall study context: T cells, B-cell-depleted T cells, or PBMCs provided the cDNA or gDNA that served as material.

Two negative PCRs, clearance, or symptom resolution characterized the recovered Cohort 3 donors. The chain combines TRBV28 with TRBJ2-1; TRBD2 matches 13 bases. Material for sequencing was PBMCs or T cells enriched from blood (not recorded which). The clonotype was recovered from a woman aged 25 to 39 who had recovered from COVID-19. The CDR3 DNA reads as TGTGCCAGCAGCTCCCTCCTCTGGGGGACTAGCGGGACCAGCTCCTACAATGAGCAGTTCTTC. This encodes CASSSLLWGTSGTSSYNEQFF.